These 17 T cell receptor beta chains share one sample of origin, sequenced in a study of regulatory T cells in long-lasting Graves disease. The time point is: newly diagnosed GD, antithyroid drugs for less than 3 months. TCR sequences were obtained from RNA taken from PBMCs. Construction of TCR beta libraries relied on iRepertoire HTBI primers and on Arm-PCR targeting CDR3 regions. TCRdb independently ran MiXCR on the multiplex PCR reads; one entry per CDR3 protein. Of over 500,000 distinct CDR3 sequences in the sample, less than 20% were seen once. The sample was also linked to a second study, of T cells in Graves' hyperthyroidism and ophthalmopathy.

The sample here was peripheral blood mononuclear cells (PBMCs), taken at new diagnosis, from a patient treated with antithyroid drugs. The receptors originated from a woman aged 25 to 39 with Graves disease.

The genes are TRBV13 and TRBJ2-7, with a weak D call TRBD2 (5 bases). V shed 1 base and J shed 4 bases, with 11 bases lying between them. The V gene's germline CDR1 is PRHDT and CDR2 FYEKMQ (reference sequence). CDR3 size: 14 residues. CDR3 nucleotides: TGTGCCAGCAGCTTAGATCGACTAAGTTACGAGCAGTACTTC. This sequence encodes CASSLDRLSYEQYF.

This clonotype was detected ten times or more. This chain joins TRBV28 and TRBJ1-1; D gene unclear. This CDR3 has 15 amino acids. V was cut by 3 bases and J by 5 bases, with 16 bases left in between. Germline-derived CDR1 and CDR2 are MDHEN and SYDVKM. CDR3 in DNA: TGTGCCAGCAGTTTGTCCGGATCGGGAGGTACTGAAGCTTTCTTT. It specifies CASSLSGSGGTEAFF.

This clonotype was seen many times. The chain carries TRBV12-3 or TRBV12-4 and TRBJ1-1; D is ambiguous. Trimming shortened V by 3 bases and J by 1 base, and 9 bases separated the two germline ends. The CDR3 is 14 amino acids. This CDR3 is CASSFFAQNTEAFF. CDR3 nucleotide sequence: TGTGCCAGCAGTTTTTTCGCCCAGAACACTGAAGCTTTCTTT.

The table lists this clonotype with many counts. The CDR3 DNA reads TGTGCCAGCAGCCCACTTAACGTAGGGCCTTTCGGTAGGCAGTTCTTC. As protein: CASSPLNVGPFGRQFF. The chain links TRBV7-9 to TRBJ2-1; D unresolved. CDR1 SEHNR and CDR2 FQNEAQ come from the germline V gene (reference sequence). Trimming pared 5 bases from V and 12 bases from J, leaving 26 bases between. The CDR3 runs 16 residues.

This clonotype was picked up many times. The chain uses TRBV11-1 and TRBJ2-7; weak D call: TRBD1 (6 bases). The germline V gene encodes CDR1 SGHAT and CDR2 FQDESV (reference sequence). V lost 10 bases, J lost 6 bases, and 19 bases lay in between. The CDR3 contains 13 residues. For the CDR3, the DNA is TGTGCCACCAACCCGACAGGTTTCAGCGAGCAGTACTTC. It codes for CATNPTGFSEQYF.

The chain uses TRBV5-1 and TRBJ2-2; TRBD1 aligns across 9 bases. CDR1 is SGHRS, CDR2 YFSETQ, per germline. V was clipped by 4 bases and J by 7 bases; unmatched bases: 5. The CDR3 loop spans 14 amino acids. In DNA form, the CDR3 reads TGCGCCAGCAGCGCCGGGACAGGGTACGGGGAGCTGTTTTTT. Amino acids: CASSAGTGYGELFF.

This clonotype came up many times. CDR3 amino acids: CASSRTGTSSYEQYF. For the CDR3, the DNA is TGTGCCAGCAGCCGGACCGGGACTAGCTCCTACGAGCAGTACTTC. V usage is TRBV5-4 and J usage is TRBJ2-7; 8 bases are shared with TRBD2. The J segment lost 0 bases and the V segment lost 4 bases, leaving 6 bases of the junction unmatched. The CDR3 sequence is 15 residues long. Germline values: CDR1 SGHNT, CDR2 YYREEE (reference sequence).

The chain recombines TRBV11-2 with TRBJ2-7, with 10 positions matching TRBD1. The trim removed 3 bases at V and 7 bases at J, leaving 6 bases unmatched. CDR1 is SGHAT and CDR2 is FQNNGV in the germline V gene. The CDR3 sequence is 14 residues long. DNA for the CDR3: TGTGCCAGCAGCTTGCCGGGACAGGGGCGAGAGCAGTACTTC. Its protein product is CASSLPGQGREQYF.

This clonotype has ten or more counts. The chain couples TRBV12-3 or TRBV12-4 to TRBJ1-2, with a tentative D call TRBD1 (5 bases). This CDR3 contains 15 residues. V shed 5 bases and J shed 3 bases, with 16 bases lying between them. The CDR3 is CASSHSTALYYGYTF. In DNA form, the CDR3 reads TGTGCCAGCAGTCATTCGACAGCACTTTACTATGGCTACACCTTC.

This clonotype was found many times. The chain has TRBV11-2 and TRBJ2-1; 8 bases match TRBD2. V shed 2 bases, J shed 6 bases, and the junction held 12 bases outside the gene matches. The germline gives CDR1 SGHAT, CDR2 FQNNGV. The CDR3 is 17 residues long. The chain's CDR3 is CASSLSIGTRGGNEQFF. The DNA for the CDR3 is TGTGCCAGCAGCTTATCTATTGGGACTAGGGGGGGCAATGAGCAGTTCTTC.

This clonotype has more than one count but fewer than ten. V usage is TRBV30 and J usage is TRBJ1-6; no definite D call. The CDR3 length is 17 residues. Germline-derived CDR1 and CDR2 are GTSNPN and SVGIG (reference sequence). V gave up 3 bases and J gave up 8 bases, with 23 bases separating them. CDR3 residues: CAWRFLPSGLKYSPLHF. The DNA of the CDR3 is TGTGCCTGGAGATTCCTTCCCTCGGGCCTTAAGTATTCACCCCTCCACTTT.

This clonotype was recorded a few times. The chain uses TRBV19 and TRBJ1-2; D is ambiguous. Germline CDR1 LNHDA, CDR2 SQIVND (reference sequence). Trimming stripped 3 bases from V and 8 bases from J, with 19 bases between. This CDR3 spans 15 amino acids. CDR3 region: CASSIPVTVPIGYTF. The CDR3 DNA follows: TGTGCCAGTAGTATCCCCGTGACGGTACCTATCGGCTACACCTTC.

The gene calls are TRBV29-1 and TRBJ1-3; no definite D call. CDR3 length equals 11 residues. Looked up from germline, CDR1 is SQVTM and CDR2 is ANQGSEA. V lost 7 bases to trimming and J lost 0 bases, with 4 bases between them. CDR3 amino acids: CSGHSGNTIYF. The CDR3, as DNA: TGCAGCGGACACTCTGGAAACACCATATATTTT.

The rearrangement links TRBV20-1 to TRBJ2-5; 9 bases are a match to TRBD2. The CDR3 sequence is 13 residues long. Germline loops: CDR1 DFQATT, CDR2 SNEGSKA (reference sequence). The J segment lost 7 bases and the V segment lost 5 bases, leaving 8 bases of the junction unmatched. DNA of the CDR3: TGCAGTGCTCAACCGAGCGGGAGGACGACCCAGTACTTC. It encodes CSAQPSGRTTQYF.

This clonotype was recorded a few times. CDR3 DNA sequence: TGCGCCAGCAGCCAAGAATGGGGGGGGTACACTGAAGCTTTCTTT. This sequence encodes CASSQEWGGYTEAFF. The rearrangement joins TRBV4-1 to TRBJ1-1; tentatively, D is TRBD1 (5 bases). Germline values: CDR1 MGHRA, CDR2 YSYEKL. V shed 0 bases and J shed 3 bases, with 11 bases lying between them. The CDR3 length is 15 residues.

In this sample, this clonotype turned up many times. This chain joins TRBV6-9 and TRBJ1-1; D remains ambiguous. Germline CDR1 MNHGY, CDR2 SVAAGI. The CDR3 totals 18 residues. Trimming shortened V by 4 bases and J by 3 bases, and 24 bases separated the two germline ends. The DNA of the CDR3 is TGTGCCAGCAGTTCCCTCTGGGGTGGGAAAACAGAAGACACTGAAGCTTTCTTT. Its translation: CASSSLWGGKTEDTEAFF.

The V gene is TRBV20-1, the J gene TRBJ1-2, with D unclear. The CDR3 runs to 14 residues. Germline lookup yields CDR1 DFQATT and CDR2 SNEGSKA (reference sequence). Trimming shortened V by 6 bases and J by 1 base, and 15 bases separated the two germline ends. CDR3: CSASESGVNYGYTF. The CDR3 bases are TGCAGTGCATCCGAGAGCGGGGTTAACTATGGCTACACCTTC.